This TCR beta chain comes out of a study of tissue T cells after allogeneic stem cell transplantation (dated by TCRdb to 2021 to 2024). Notes on the research overall: The study profiled TCR beta repertoires in many tissues obtained from research autopsies of patients with and without GVHD, and also in mouse models of GVHD. The human arm was conducted as a prospective observational study, and neither blinding nor randomization was performed.

Relative to germline, V is 7 bases shorter and J is 3 bases shorter, with 8 bases between their ends. The CDR3 sequence holds 12 residues, the cysteine and phenylalanine included. Part of the CDR3 DNA is given, 33 bases translated from base 1. In the germline V gene (reference sequence), CDR1 corresponds to KGHPV and CDR2 to FQNQEV. In light of the paper, this sample's time point label describes: mouse harvest day 7 after allogeneic transplant. Each mouse graft, delivered by tail vein injection, combined 10^6 splenic CD5+ T cells with 10^7 T-cell-depleted bone marrow cells. GVHD in mice was modeled with a major MHC-mismatch B6 (H2b) into BALB/c (H2d) model, and tissues were profiled at day 7 or 14. On day 7 or 14 post-transplant, mouse tissues and retro-orbital blood were harvested with separate sterile tools for each animal, and livers were flushed before harvest. Before genomic DNA isolation with the DNeasy Blood & Tissue Kit, mouse tissues were minced using razor blades in buffered saline.

The research as a whole found: Within patients, how anatomically similar tissues were was a major factor shaping TCR repertoire composition, regardless of disease or transplant status. Not many T cell clones showed up in more than one patient, yet clustering based on motifs uncovered repertoire signatures that were shared across patients in a tissue-specific way. In both patients and mice, only a limited portion of the TCR repertoire detected in tissues was captured by blood and spleen T cells. A small and clinically heterogeneous patient cohort was studied, and sampling depth was acknowledged as a limitation. The study did not determine which tissue TCRs were alloreactive or antigen-specific, and some clones might have been persisting host cells.

Concerning this clone: Its binding antigen is unknown. Because the receptor is murine, the gene names and germline sequences shown are mouse ones. The CDR3 is cut off 1 residue early in the read; its end comes from the germline J gene.

The library relied on the immunoSEQ multiplex PCR assay. Adaptive Biotechnologies performed TCRbeta CDR3 sequencing at survey depth and reported CDR3 sequences, V/J genes, productive frequency, and template counts. TCR beta CDR3 regions were amplified from genomic DNA instead of RNA. The paper's data handling went like this. Jensen-Shannon divergence was used to quantify pairwise repertoire overlap between tissues, with a value of 1 indicating complete divergence and a value of 0 indicating identical repertoires. Tissues were clustered by single-linkage agglomerative hierarchical clustering of pairwise JSD values, and the clustering results were displayed as dendrograms. All patient samples were analyzed with GLIPH2 using simulation_depth 1000, kmer_min_depth 3 and cdr3_length_cutoff 8, and only groups containing more than two unique CDR3s were kept. In a standardized tissue-overlap score, Jaccard GLIPH-group overlap across patients was extrapolated to a standard repertoire size of 1000 clones. Linear mixed-effect models, with tissue included as a fixed effect and individual included as a random effect, were used to assess associations of diversity with clinical or experimental variables. This immuneACCESS table, as held by TCRdb, lists in-frame sequences with V and J called but not all clones. Of the missing ones, under half trace to an unresolved V gene in checked studies; the others have no known cause. V and J calls and clone size are copied from that table; D and trimming were computed from the DNA. The sample table holds 6,000 to 7,000 clones, of which roughly 45% were seen once. The ten largest make up approximately 1.9% of the sample.

The chain couples TRBV26 to TRBJ2-3; the D gene assignment is perhaps TRBD1 or TRBD2, with each matching 5 bases. This clonotype was obtained from a female BALB/c mouse given C57BL/6 T cells with graft-versus-host disease after an allogeneic hematopoietic cell transplant. The sample was skin. The encoded CDR3 is CASIGTAETLYF. The CDR3 DNA, read in part, is TGTGCCAGCATCGGGACGGCAGAAACGCTGTAT. The reference TRBV26 and TRBJ2-3 proteins fill in what lies around the CDR3, so the full variable domain reads NSKVIQTPRYLVKGQGQKAKMRCIPEKGHPVVFWYQQNKNNEFKFLINFQNQEVLQQIDMTEKRFSAECPSNSPCSLEIQSSEAGDSALYLCASIGTAETLYFGSGTRLTVL.